This T cell receptor beta chain was profiled in a study of T cells in Graves' hyperthyroidism and ophthalmopathy. The CDR3 sequence is 14 residues long. Trimming removed 4 bases at V and 3 bases at J, with 13 bases between. Looked up from germline, CDR1 is MNHNS and CDR2 is SASEGT. Study conclusions and caveats: Most clonotypes expanded in the thyroid (above 0.001) were also present in blood.

It was considered stable Graves' hyperthyroidism when ophthalmopathy did not progress within 18 months. Clinical symptoms, serum thyroxine and TRAb, thyroid ultrasound and orbital computed tomography together formed the diagnostic basis. The PBMCs studied were ones that came from about 9.9 ml fresh peripheral blood. The CDR3 regions of TCR beta were amplified from RNA transcripts. In the first-round RT-PCR of the TCR CDR3, the HTBI primer set was used. In TCRdb, the multiplex PCR reads were re-called with MiXCR into one record per CDR3 protein. The sample lists 350,000 to 400,000 distinct CDR3 sequences, around 14% occurring once. This clonotype was detected many times. Antigen unknown.

This receptor was identified in a woman aged 25-40 years with Graves' hyperthyroidism. Sequenced: blood. The chain uses TRBV6-1 and TRBJ2-7, with TRBD2 as a possible D gene (6 bases). CDR3 bases: TGTGCCAGCAGTGCTGGTGAGGACTACTACGAGCAGTACTTC. Its translation is CASSAGEDYYEQYF.